This T cell receptor (beta chain) stems from a study of shared clonotypes between healthy human individuals. This clone was seen just once. What it recognizes is unknown. Whole-study findings and limits: A few donors had 5% to 6.5% of their naive CD4 clonotypes in common.

In the original analysis: For the immunoSEQ data, sequences were junction-only without quality scores, so filtering differed. Method: immunoSEQ multiplex PCR; TCRdb's copy keeps in-frame clones and lacks some. V and J calls and clone size come straight from that table; D and trimming were deduced from the DNA. The table has 2 million to 3 million clones, more than 90% seen once; the top ten hold roughly 0.15%. The ends were cut back, 4 bases at V and 5 bases at J, with 8 bases in the middle. Germline V gives CDR1 DFQATT, CDR2 SNEGSKA (reference sequence). This CDR3 region has 11 residues. The TCR was taken from a man younger than 35 in good health. The sequencing input was naive CD4+ T cells sorted from blood. Subset in this sample: CD45RA+ positively selected. The chain couples TRBV20-1 to TRBJ2-5; D remains unclear. CDR3 sequence (DNA): TGCAGTGCTATCCCGACCGAGACCCAGTACTTC. It translates to CSAIPTETQYF.